The 2 T cell receptor beta chains below were found in one sample sequenced in a study of T cell responses to AZD1222 COVID-19 vaccine. The method was immunoSEQ multiplex PCR; TCRdb's version includes in-frame clones alone and lacks a portion of them. The repertoire holds fewer than 150,000 clones, with more than 85% as singletons. The sequencing used peripheral blood, collected on day 0 of AZD1222 vaccination. Source of these receptors: an adult in good health.

V and J are TRBV30 and TRBJ1-1, with a tentative D call TRBD1 (6 bases). Germline V gives CDR1 GTSNPN, CDR2 SVGIG (reference sequence). The CDR3 totals 13 residues. V lost 7 bases and J lost 1, with 13 bases in between. The CDR3 DNA follows: TGTGCCTCCCTTACAGGGCCGAACACTGAAGCTTTCTTT. Translated, it gives CASLTGPNTEAFF.

This sequence joins TRBV28 and TRBJ2-5; D is ambiguous. Per germline, CDR1 MDHEN and CDR2 SYDVKM. CDR3 length equals 13 residues. Trimming left V 4 bases short and J 1 base short, with 7 bases between. CDR3 protein: CASSYPFQETQYF. The CDR3 DNA is TGTGCCAGCAGTTATCCCTTCCAAGAGACCCAGTACTTC.